This note documents a single T cell receptor (beta chain) sequence. This entry is derived from a study of control samples from healthy donors and cancer patients. The CDR3 covers 13 residues. CDR1 is SQVTM, CDR2 ANQGSEA, per germline. V gave up 7 bases and J gave up 11 bases; unmatched junction bases: 15. TCRdb's copy holds only in-frame clones and misses some; the assay was immunoSEQ multiplex PCR. The data hold around 80,000 clones, with more than 70% observed a single time. The sample comprised blood. This clonotype originated in a woman aged 50 to 60 in good health. The chain couples TRBV29-1 to TRBJ1-1; TRBD1 agrees at 8 bases. The CDR3 sequence: CSGRQGSGVKAFF. As DNA, the CDR3 is TGCAGCGGCCGACAGGGGAGTGGTGTCAAGGCTTTCTTT.